This paragraph covers one TCR beta chain sequence. The CDR3 runs 15 residues. Germline V gives CDR1 SGHRS, CDR2 YFSETQ. These data belong to a study of T cells expressing NK-cell markers. With the 5' RACE reads reprocessed, TCRdb shows one record per CDR3 protein and no DNA. Recorded here are 350,000 to 400,000 distinct CDR3 sequences; the top ten clones represent roughly 10%. The receptor was derived from a woman aged 45-65 years in good health. The sequencing input was blood T cells: a sorted CD56 or NKG2C T cell subset, CD4+ or CD8+ T cells, or bulk PBMC T cells (not recorded which). The chain uses TRBV5-1 and TRBJ2-2; the TRBD2 assignment by TCRdb is unverifiable without DNA. Here the CDR3 reads CASSTPGLNTGELFF. Full variable domain (outside the CDR3, taken from reference TRBV5-1 and TRBJ2-2): KAGVTQTPRYLIKTRGQQVTLSCSPISGHRSVSWYQQTPGQGLQFLFEYFSETQRNKGNFPGRFSGRQFSNSRSEMNVSTLELGDSALYLCASSTPGLNTGELFFGEGSRLTVL.